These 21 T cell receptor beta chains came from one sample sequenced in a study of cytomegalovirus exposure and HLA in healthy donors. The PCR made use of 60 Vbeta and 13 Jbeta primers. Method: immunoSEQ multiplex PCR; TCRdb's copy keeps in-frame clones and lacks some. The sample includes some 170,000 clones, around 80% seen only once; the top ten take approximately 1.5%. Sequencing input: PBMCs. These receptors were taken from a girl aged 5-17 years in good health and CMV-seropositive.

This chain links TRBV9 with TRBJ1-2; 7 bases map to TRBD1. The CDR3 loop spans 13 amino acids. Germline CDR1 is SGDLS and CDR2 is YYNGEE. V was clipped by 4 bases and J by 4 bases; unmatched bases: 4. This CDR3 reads CASSTRDSYGYTF. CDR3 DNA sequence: TGTGCCAGCAGCACCCGGGACAGCTATGGCTACACCTTC.

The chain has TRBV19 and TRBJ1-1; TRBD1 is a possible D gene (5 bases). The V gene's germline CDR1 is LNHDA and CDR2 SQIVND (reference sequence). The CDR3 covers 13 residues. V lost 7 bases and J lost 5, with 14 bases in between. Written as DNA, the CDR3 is TGTGCCAGTACCATGGAGGGACGAACTGAAGCTTTCTTT. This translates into CASTMEGRTEAFF.

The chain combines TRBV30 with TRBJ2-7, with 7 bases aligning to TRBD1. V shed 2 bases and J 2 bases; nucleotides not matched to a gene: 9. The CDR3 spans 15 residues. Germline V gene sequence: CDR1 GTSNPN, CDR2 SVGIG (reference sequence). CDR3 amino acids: CAWSPGQVPAYEQYF. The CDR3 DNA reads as TGTGCCTGGAGTCCTGGACAGGTCCCCGCCTACGAGCAGTACTTC.

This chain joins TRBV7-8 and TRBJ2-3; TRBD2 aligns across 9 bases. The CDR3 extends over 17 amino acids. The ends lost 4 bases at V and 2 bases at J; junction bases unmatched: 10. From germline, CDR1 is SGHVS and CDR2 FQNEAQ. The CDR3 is CASSSVGSGGPTDTQYF. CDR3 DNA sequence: TGTGCCAGCAGCTCCGTCGGTAGCGGGGGCCCCACAGATACGCAGTATTTT.

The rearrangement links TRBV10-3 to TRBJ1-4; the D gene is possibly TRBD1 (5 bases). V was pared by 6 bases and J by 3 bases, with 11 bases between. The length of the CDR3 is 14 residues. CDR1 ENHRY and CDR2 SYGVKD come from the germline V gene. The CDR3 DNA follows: TGTGCCATCAGGGCTGACAGACCTAATGAAAAACTGTTTTTT. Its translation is CAIRADRPNEKLFF.

CDR3 bases: TGTGCCACCAGCAGTTCAGGGGCCGGGACGAGCACTGAAGCTTTCTTT. It specifies CATSSSGAGTSTEAFF. The V and J genes are TRBV15 and TRBJ1-1; D perhaps matches TRBD1 (6 bases). The germline V gene encodes CDR1 LNHNV and CDR2 YYDKDF (reference sequence). There are 16 residues in the CDR3. The V end was cut by 3 bases, the J end by 4 bases, with 18 bases between.

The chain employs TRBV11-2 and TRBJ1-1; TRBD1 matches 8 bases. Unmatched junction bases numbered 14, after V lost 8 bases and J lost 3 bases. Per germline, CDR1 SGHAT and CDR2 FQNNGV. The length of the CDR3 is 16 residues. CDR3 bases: TGTGCCAGCGGACGGCCAGGGGGCATCAAGGACACTGAAGCTTTCTTT. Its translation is CASGRPGGIKDTEAFF.

The CDR3 DNA follows: TGTGCCAGCAGCCAAGGGGGGACAGGCACCCCATCCACTGAAGCTTTCTTT. Translated: CASSQGGTGTPSTEAFF. The genes are TRBV4-2 and TRBJ1-1; 8 bases are a match to TRBD1. CDR3 length: 17 amino acids. Germline V CDR1 and CDR2: LGHNA, YNFKEQ. V dropped 1 base and J dropped 4; count of bases not matched to a gene: 11.

The CDR3 protein is CATKSGVGYEQYF. Written as DNA, the CDR3 is TGTGCCACGAAGTCCGGGGTAGGGTACGAGCAGTACTTC. The rearrangement uses TRBV11-2 and TRBJ2-7; perhaps TRBD2 as D (5 bases). The V gene lost 10 bases and the J gene lost 4 bases, with 17 bases spanning the gap. This CDR3 is 13 amino acids long. The germline CDR1 and CDR2 sequences are SGHAT and FQNNGV.

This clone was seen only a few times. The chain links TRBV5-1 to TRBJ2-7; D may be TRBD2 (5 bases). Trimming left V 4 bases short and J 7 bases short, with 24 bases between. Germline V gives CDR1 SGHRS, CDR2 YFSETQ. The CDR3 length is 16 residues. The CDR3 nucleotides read TGCGCCAGCAGCCCCTCACAGAGTACGGGGAGTATGGAGCAGTACTTC. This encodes CASSPSQSTGSMEQYF.

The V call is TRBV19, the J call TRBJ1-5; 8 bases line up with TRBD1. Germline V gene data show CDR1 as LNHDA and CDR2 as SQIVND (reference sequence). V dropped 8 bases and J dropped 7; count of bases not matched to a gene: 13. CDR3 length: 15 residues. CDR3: CASGMDRASWQPQHF. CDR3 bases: TGTGCCAGTGGGATGGACAGGGCAAGTTGGCAGCCCCAGCATTTT.

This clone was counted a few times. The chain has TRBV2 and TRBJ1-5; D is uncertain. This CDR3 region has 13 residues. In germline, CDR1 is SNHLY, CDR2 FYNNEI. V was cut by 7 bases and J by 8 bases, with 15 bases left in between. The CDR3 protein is CASMGIGREPQHF. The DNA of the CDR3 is TGTGCCAGCATGGGGATCGGGCGGGAGCCCCAGCATTTT.

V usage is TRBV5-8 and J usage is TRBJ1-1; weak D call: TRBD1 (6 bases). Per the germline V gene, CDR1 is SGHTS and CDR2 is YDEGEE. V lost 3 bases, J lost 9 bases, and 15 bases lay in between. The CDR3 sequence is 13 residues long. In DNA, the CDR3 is TGTGCCAGCAGCTACAGCGGGGGGCAGCAAGCTTTCTTT. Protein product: CASSYSGGQQAFF.

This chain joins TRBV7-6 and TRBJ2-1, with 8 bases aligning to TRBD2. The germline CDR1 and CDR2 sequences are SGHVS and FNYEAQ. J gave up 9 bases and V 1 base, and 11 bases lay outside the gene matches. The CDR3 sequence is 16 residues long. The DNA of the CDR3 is TGTGCCAGCAGCTTAGTGGGGCGGGGGGCCGGTTTTGAGCAGTTCTTC. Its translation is CASSLVGRGAGFEQFF.

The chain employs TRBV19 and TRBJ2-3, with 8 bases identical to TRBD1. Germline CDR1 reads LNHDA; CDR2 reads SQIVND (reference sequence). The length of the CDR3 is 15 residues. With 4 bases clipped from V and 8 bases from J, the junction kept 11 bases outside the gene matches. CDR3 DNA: TGTGCCAGTAGTACTCGGACAGGGAGAGGTGCTACGCAGTATTTT. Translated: CASSTRTGRGATQYF.

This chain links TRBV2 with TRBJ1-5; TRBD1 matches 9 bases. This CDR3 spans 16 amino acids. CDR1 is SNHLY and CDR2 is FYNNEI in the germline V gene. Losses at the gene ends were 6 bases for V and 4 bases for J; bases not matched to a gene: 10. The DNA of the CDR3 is TGTGCCAGCAGCCCCACGGGGACAGGGTCTAATCAGCCCCAGCATTTT. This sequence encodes CASSPTGTGSNQPQHF.

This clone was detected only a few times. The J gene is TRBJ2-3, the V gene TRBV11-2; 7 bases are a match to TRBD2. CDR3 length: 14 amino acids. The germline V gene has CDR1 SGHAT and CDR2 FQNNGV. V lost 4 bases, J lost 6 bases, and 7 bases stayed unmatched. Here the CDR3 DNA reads TGTGCCAGCAGCTGGGGAGGGCCAACGGATACGCAGTATTTT. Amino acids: CASSWGGPTDTQYF.

CDR3 sequence reads: CASSPPKRVYGYTF. Written as DNA, the CDR3 is TGTGCCAGCTCACCTCCCAAACGAGTCTATGGCTACACCTTC. The J gene is TRBJ1-2, the V gene TRBV18; no definite D call. The CDR3 consists of 14 residues. V was trimmed by 3 bases and J by 4 bases, leaving 12 bases between them. Germline V lookup: CDR1 KGHSH, CDR2 LQKENI.

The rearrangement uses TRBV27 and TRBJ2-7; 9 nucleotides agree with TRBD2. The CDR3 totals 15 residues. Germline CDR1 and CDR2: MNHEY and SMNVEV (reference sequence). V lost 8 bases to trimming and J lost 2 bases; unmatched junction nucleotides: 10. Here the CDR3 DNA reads TGTGCCAGCCGACAGTCACTAGCGGGCACCTACGAGCAGTACTTC. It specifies CASRQSLAGTYEQYF.

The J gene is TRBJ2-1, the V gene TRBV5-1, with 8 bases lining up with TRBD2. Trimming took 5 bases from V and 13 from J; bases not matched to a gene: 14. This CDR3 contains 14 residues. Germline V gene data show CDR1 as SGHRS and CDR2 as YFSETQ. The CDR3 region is CASSAGGSAEVQFF. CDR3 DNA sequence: TGCGCCAGCAGTGCGGGAGGAAGTGCCGAGGTTCAGTTCTTC.

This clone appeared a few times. CDR3 in DNA: TGTGCCAGCAGCGGAACGGGACAGGGAATGTACTACGAGCAGTACTTC. This sequence encodes CASSGTGQGMYYEQYF. The rearrangement joins TRBV9 to TRBJ2-7; 9 bases agree with TRBD1. The CDR3 extends over 16 amino acids. J lost 3 bases, V lost 3 bases, and 10 bases had no gene match. Germline assignment: CDR1 SGDLS and CDR2 YYNGEE. Based on the CDR3 plus reference TRBV9 and TRBJ2-7, the full variable domain is DSGVTQTPKHLITATGQRVTLRCSPRSGDLSVYWYQQSLDQGLQFLIQYYNGEERAKGNILERFSAQQFPDLHSELNLSSLELGDSALYFCASSGTGQGMYYEQYFGPGTRLTVT.